The rows below give T cell receptor beta chains drawn from one sample of a study of tumor-infiltrating lymphocytes in oesophageal squamous cell carcinoma. TCRdb independently ran MiXCR on the PCR reads; one entry per CDR3 protein. The table lists more than 9,500 distinct CDR3 sequences, around half of them singletons. What was sequenced was esophageal tumor tissue. All receptors come from a male donor with esophageal squamous cell carcinoma. CDR3s leave out the opening cysteine and the closing phenylalanine or tryptophan.

ATSDPTGGETQY	TRBV24-1	TRBJ2-5
ASGTGGKYEQF	TRBV27	NA
ASSERDRGAGEQY	TRBV6-1	TRBJ2-7
ASTVRSSGRSQNIQY	TRBV6-6	TRBJ2-4
ASSFSGRSYNEQF	TRBV7-6	TRBJ2-1
ASSRTGGDSGANVLT	TRBV28	TRBJ2-6
ASSFPTAGGYNEQF	TRBV5-8	TRBJ2-1
ASSQVSGSYADTQY	TRBV4-2	TRBJ2-3
ASSNWGGEGTDTQY	TRBV9	TRBJ2-3
ASSIGGTSGRAFGTDTQY	TRBV19	TRBJ2-3
ASSLIPSTDTQY	TRBV7-3	TRBJ2-3
ASSAGADSYNEQF	TRBV7-6	NA
ASRPQSVTSYVEQY	TRBV7-3	TRBJ2-5
ATSERVIGELF	TRBV24-1	TRBJ2-2
ASSRWTSGRYNEQF	TRBV7-6	TRBJ2-1
ASSLDPGGVNEQF	TRBV7-2	NA
ASRWTGGSYEQY	TRBV6-9	TRBJ2-7
ASITGGQSSGANVLT	TRBV6-1	TRBJ2-6
ASGFVTSGRVYNEQF	TRBV12-5	TRBJ2-1
ASSFYSQETQY	TRBV5-6	TRBJ2-5
ASSERTSYPTETQY	TRBV7-8	TRBJ2-5
ASSPRGSGPGDEQF	TRBV7-2	TRBJ2-1
ASSLDPSLGQY	TRBV7-3	TRBJ2-7
ASSRDRTQETQY	TRBV7-2	TRBJ2-5
ASSSQGSTEAF	TRBV7-2	NA
ASSIYAISTDTQY	TRBV19	TRBJ2-3
ASSSQSGMYSYEQY	TRBV7-8	NA
ATKGQRDSYEQY	TRBV19	TRBJ2-7
ASSPFKNTEAF	TRBV6-2/TRBV6-3	TRBJ1-1
ASSFTSSGANVLT	TRBV27	TRBJ2-6
ASSYSAVRRTDTQY	TRBV6-2/TRBV6-3	TRBJ2-3
ASRPGTGGGNEQF	TRBV7-2	TRBJ2-1
AIDSSGEQY	TRBV10-3	TRBJ2-4
ASSLAPGTGLGTQY	TRBV7-2	NA
ASSSILVLLNTEAF	TRBV28	TRBJ1-1
ASSLMTGTYEQY	TRBV14	TRBJ2-7
ASSLGGYAYNEQF	TRBV7-2	NA
ASSLEADTYNEQF	TRBV7-3	NA
ASSLTGFNEQF	TRBV7-6	TRBJ2-1
ASRLGLAGYTDTQY	TRBV12-3/TRBV12-4	TRBJ2-3
ASSLAWVTRDEQF	TRBV5-6	NA